Given below is one T cell receptor beta chain in context. Its antigen remains unidentified. CDR3 size: 17 residues. Losses at the gene ends were 3 bases for V and 3 bases for J; bases not matched to a gene: 8. Germline CDR1 is KGHSH and CDR2 is LQKENI. Genomic DNA was the PCR template. Amplification of the beta chain CDR3 used 30 forward and 13 reverse multiplex primers. TCRdb itself ran the multiplex PCR reads through MiXCR, one entry per CDR3 protein. Here the sample spans fewer than 350,000 distinct CDR3 sequences, over 45% being singletons. The record originates from a study of type 1 and type 2 diabetes patients. Overall study context: The cohort mixed type 1 diabetes, type 2 diabetes and nondiabetic donors. T cells were magnetically sorted from PBMCs as CD4+ or CD8+ subsets. Across the study, 15 million to 20 million paired-end reads were produced. Findings and limits, study-wide: Type 1 diabetes repertoires were significantly less diverse than type 2 diabetes ones.

The source is a young man with type 2 diabetes. Sequencing was done on a sample of peripheral blood mononuclear cells (PBMCs). The rearrangement links TRBV18 to TRBJ2-6, with 7 bases matching TRBD2. CDR3 residues: CASSPAGEYDGANVLTF. For the CDR3, the DNA is TGTGCCAGCTCACCGGCGGGAGAATATGATGGGGCCAACGTCCTGACTTTC.